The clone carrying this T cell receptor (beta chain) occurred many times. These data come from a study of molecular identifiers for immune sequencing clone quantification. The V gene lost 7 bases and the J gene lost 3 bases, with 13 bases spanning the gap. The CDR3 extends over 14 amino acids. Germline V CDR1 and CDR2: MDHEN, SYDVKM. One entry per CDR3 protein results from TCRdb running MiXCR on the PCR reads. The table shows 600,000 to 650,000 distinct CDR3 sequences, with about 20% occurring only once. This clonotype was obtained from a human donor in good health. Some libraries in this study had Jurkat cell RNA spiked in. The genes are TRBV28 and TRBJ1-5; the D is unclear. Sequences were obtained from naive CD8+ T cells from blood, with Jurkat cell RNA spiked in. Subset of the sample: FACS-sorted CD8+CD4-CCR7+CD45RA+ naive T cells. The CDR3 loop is CASIGSASNQPQHF. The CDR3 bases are TGTGCCAGCATCGGATCAGCATCCAATCAGCCCCAGCATTTT. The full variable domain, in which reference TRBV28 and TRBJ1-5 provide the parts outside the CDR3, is DVKVTQSSRYLVKRTGEKVFLECVQDMDHENMFWYRQDPGLGLRLIYFSYDVKMKEKGDIPEGYSVSREKKERFSLILESASTNQTSMYLCASIGSASNQPQHFGDGTRLSIL.